This T cell receptor (beta chain) was documented in a study of CD8+ T cells in alopecia areata. Isolated RNA was reverse transcribed into cDNA used as the sequencing template. Assay used: immunoSEQ multiplex PCR; TCRdb lists only in-frame clones, some missing. The repertoire has 120,000 or so clones, around 60% of them found once; the top ten carry 4.5% to 5.5%. The CDR3 contains 16 residues. The ends lost 4 bases at V and 0 bases at J; junction bases unmatched: 4. Germline V gives CDR1 KGHSH, CDR2 LQKENI. The chain is built from TRBV18 and TRBJ1-3; 9 nucleotides align to TRBD1. The origin of this receptor is a human donor with alopecia areata. Sequencing was performed on CD4+ T cells sorted from blood, taken at week 0. The CDR3 coding sequence is TGTGCCAGCTCACAGGGACAGGGAAACTCTGGAAACACCATATATTTT. It yields the protein CASSQGQGNSGNTIYF.